A single sample gave rise to the 11 T cell receptor beta chains below, sequenced in a study of blood T cell repertoires in COVID-19. The data were produced by immunoSEQ multiplex PCR, yet TCRdb's version contains in-frame clones alone and is incomplete. Of 110,000 to 150,000 clones listed, 75% to 90% are singletons. Material for sequencing was peripheral blood. The receptors originated from a man aged 65 to 79 who had recovered from COVID-19.

CDR3 coding DNA: TGTGCCAGCAGTTACAGCTGGACATTTGGGGGGGAGCAGTACTTC. Translation: CASSYSWTFGGEQYF. This chain uses TRBV6-5 with TRBJ2-7; D perhaps matches TRBD2 (6 bases). The germline V gene has CDR1 MNHEY and CDR2 SVGAGI. The CDR3 runs to 15 residues. The germline V and J ends were trimmed by 2 bases and 7 bases, with 18 bases remaining between them.

The CDR3 is CASSLQGLGAYNEQFF. The CDR3 nucleotides read TGTGCCAGCAGCTTACAGGGTTTAGGGGCTTACAATGAGCAGTTCTTC. This chain joins TRBV7-6 and TRBJ2-1; possible D gene TRBD1, 5 bases. The germline V gene encodes CDR1 SGHVS and CDR2 FNYEAQ. CDR3 length: 16 residues. The V end lost 2 bases, the J end lost 4 bases, and 15 bases lay between the germline ends.

V usage is TRBV28 and J usage is TRBJ1-6, with TRBD1 matching 8 bases. From germline, CDR1 is MDHEN and CDR2 SYDVKM. With 5 bases clipped from V and 0 bases from J, the junction kept 9 bases outside the gene matches. The CDR3 has 18 amino acids. The chain's CDR3 is CASSPLRQGSSYNSPLHF. The CDR3 nucleotides are TGTGCCAGCAGTCCCCTTAGACAGGGGAGCTCCTATAATTCACCCCTCCACTTT. Filled out from reference TRBV28 and TRBJ1-6, the complete variable domain reads DVKVTQSSRYLVKRTGEKVFLECVQDMDHENMFWYRQDPGLGLRLIYFSYDVKMKEKGDIPEGYSVSREKKERFSLILESASTNQTSMYLCASSPLRQGSSYNSPLHFGNGTRLTVT.

The chain carries TRBV3-1 (or the pseudogene TRBV3-2) and TRBJ1-2; the D is unclear. In germline, CDR1 is LGHDT, CDR2 YNNKEL (reference sequence). The length of the CDR3 is 15 residues. Trimming removed 2 bases from V and 0 bases from J, with 10 bases in between. CDR3 amino acids: CASSQSGLTNYGYTF. CDR3 bases: TGTGCCAGCAGCCAAAGCGGGCTAACTAACTATGGCTACACCTTC.

The rearrangement uses TRBV7-9 and TRBJ2-5, with TRBD1 as a possible D gene (6 bases). The germline V and J ends were trimmed by 3 bases and 0 bases, with 11 bases remaining between them. Germline assignment: CDR1 SEHNR and CDR2 FQNEAQ (reference sequence). The CDR3 runs 15 residues. CDR3 nucleotide sequence: TGTGCCAGCAGCTTCGGGACAACCTACCAAGAGACCCAGTACTTC. This sequence encodes CASSFGTTYQETQYF.

This clone came up once. The rearrangement joins TRBV3-1 (or the pseudogene TRBV3-2) to TRBJ2-1; no reliable D call. From germline, CDR1 is LGHDT and CDR2 YNNKEL (reference sequence). V shed 0 bases and J shed 10 bases, with 7 bases lying between them. The CDR3 spans 12 residues. The CDR3 region has the DNA TGTGCCAGCAGCCAAGATGTCGGGGAGCAGTTCTTC. This translates into CASSQDVGEQFF.

V usage is TRBV19 and J usage is TRBJ1-3; D unclear. The length of the CDR3 is 14 residues. Germline V gives CDR1 LNHDA, CDR2 SQIVND (reference sequence). Trimming removed 3 bases from V and 2 bases from J, with 8 bases in between. In DNA, the CDR3 is TGTGCCAGTAGTATTTCCGGGACTGGAAACACCATATATTTT. Translation: CASSISGTGNTIYF.

This clone was seen just once. The chain recombines TRBV5-1 with TRBJ2-5; D remains ambiguous. This CDR3 has 15 amino acids. CDR1 is SGHRS, CDR2 YFSETQ, per germline. The V and J ends lost 3 bases and 2 bases respectively, with 14 bases between them. For the CDR3, the DNA is TGCGCCAGCAGCTGGATCCAGGCGAATCAAGAGACCCAGTACTTC. Its protein product is CASSWIQANQETQYF. The variable domain in full, with the rest retrieved from reference TRBV5-1 and TRBJ2-5, is KAGVTQTPRYLIKTRGQQVTLSCSPISGHRSVSWYQQTPGQGLQFLFEYFSETQRNKGNFPGRFSGRQFSNSRSEMNVSTLELGDSALYLCASSWIQANQETQYFGPGTRLLVL.

This clone was seen only once. The chain combines TRBV30 with TRBJ2-7, with D hard to call. V lost 2 bases and J 3 bases, leaving 11 bases between the germline ends. The CDR3 loop spans 13 amino acids. Per the germline V gene, CDR1 is GTSNPN and CDR2 is SVGIG (reference sequence). CDR3: CAWSFGAVYEQYF. The CDR3 DNA follows: TGTGCCTGGAGTTTCGGCGCGGTCTACGAGCAGTACTTC.

In this sample, this clone turned up a few times. V usage is TRBV6-5 and J usage is TRBJ1-5; D is uncertain. CDR1 is MNHEY and CDR2 is SVGAGI in the germline V gene. The V end lost 6 bases, the J end lost 0 bases, and 12 bases lay between the germline ends. The CDR3 runs 15 residues. The CDR3 DNA sequence: TGTGCCAGCAGGGCACAGCCGAATAGCAATCAGCCCCAGCATTTT. It specifies CASRAQPNSNQPQHF.

The J gene is TRBJ2-7, the V gene TRBV9; 10 nucleotides align to TRBD2. The germline V gene has CDR1 SGDLS and CDR2 YYNGEE. The CDR3 is 16 residues long. V dropped 4 bases and J dropped 1; count of bases not matched to a gene: 8. The CDR3 region is CASSPLAGTASYEQYF. In nucleotides, the CDR3 is TGTGCCAGCAGCCCACTAGCGGGAACGGCATCCTACGAGCAGTACTTC.